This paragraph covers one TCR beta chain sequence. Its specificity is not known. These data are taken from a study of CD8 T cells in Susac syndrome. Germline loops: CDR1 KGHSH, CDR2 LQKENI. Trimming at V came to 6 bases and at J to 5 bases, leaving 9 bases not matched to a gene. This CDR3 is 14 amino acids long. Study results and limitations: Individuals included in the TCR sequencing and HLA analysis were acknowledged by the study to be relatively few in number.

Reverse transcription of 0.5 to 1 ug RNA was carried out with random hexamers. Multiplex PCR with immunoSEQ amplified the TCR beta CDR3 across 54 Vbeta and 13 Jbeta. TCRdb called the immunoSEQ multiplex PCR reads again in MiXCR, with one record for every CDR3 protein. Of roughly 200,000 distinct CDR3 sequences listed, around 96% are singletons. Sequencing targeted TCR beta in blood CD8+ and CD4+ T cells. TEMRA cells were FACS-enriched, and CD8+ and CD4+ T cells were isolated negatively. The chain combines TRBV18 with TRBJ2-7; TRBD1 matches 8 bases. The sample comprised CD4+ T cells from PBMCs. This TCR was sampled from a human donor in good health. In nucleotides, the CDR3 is TGTGCCAGCTCCCAAGGACAGGGATCCAACGAGCAGTACTTC. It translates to CASSQGQGSNEQYF.